This T cell receptor (beta chain) was sequenced during a study of shared clonotypes between healthy human individuals. The CDR3 has 15 amino acids. The V end was cut by 5 bases, the J end by 2 bases, with 16 bases between. Germline lookup yields CDR1 MNHEY and CDR2 SMNVEV (reference sequence). In the naive CD8 group, cells lacked CD45RO and were positively selected for CCR7, so terminally differentiated effector memory CD45RA+ cells were left out. The donors were all Caucasian adults (living in Nashville, Tennessee). Each cell subset's genomic DNA was divided evenly among several immunoSEQ plates. Using immunoSEQ multiplex PCR, the repertoire was profiled, and TCRdb retains in-frame clones only, with some absent. Of 2 million or so clones listed, just under 95% are singletons.

The chain joins TRBV27 to TRBJ2-7; possibly TRBD1 for D (5 bases). The origin of this receptor is a man between 18 and 35 years old in good health. Material for sequencing was naive CD8+ T cells sorted from blood. CDR3 sequence: CASSVGAVSTYEQYF. CDR3 sequence (DNA): TGTGCCAGCAGTGTTGGGGCTGTCTCGACCTACGAGCAGTACTTC.